This T cell receptor beta chain was sequenced in a study of Graves' ophthalmopathy and Graves' hyperthyroidism. V lost 5 bases and J 6 bases, leaving 17 bases between the germline ends. The CDR3 runs to 15 residues. Germline lookup yields CDR1 MNHEY and CDR2 SVGAGI. Study observations and caveats: Researchers report that a 13-signature model separated ophthalmopathy from stable hyperthyroidism, posting 87.88% sensitivity and around 80% specificity. Among expanded thyroid clonotypes above 0.001 frequency, most also occurred in blood. Ophthalmopathy progression cases were predicted by the model with approximately 71% sensitivity and 72.22% specificity.

This clonotype was counted a few times. Its antigen is still unknown. Amplification targeted the TCR beta CDR3 regions, with RNA transcripts as the source material. HTBI-primed first-round RT-PCR preceded second-round multiplex PCR. TCRdb reanalysed the multiplex PCR reads using MiXCR and keeps one entry per CDR3 protein. The table records 580,000 or so distinct CDR3 sequences, 39% of them present only once. This TCR derives from an adult man with Graves' hyperthyroidism. The material sequenced was peripheral blood or thyroid tissue (not recorded which). V and J are TRBV6-5 and TRBJ1-3; D is possibly TRBD1 (6 bases). The chain's CDR3 is CASSEFGQPENTIYF. The CDR3 coding sequence is TGTGCCAGCAGTGAATTCGGACAGCCGGAAAACACCATATATTTT.